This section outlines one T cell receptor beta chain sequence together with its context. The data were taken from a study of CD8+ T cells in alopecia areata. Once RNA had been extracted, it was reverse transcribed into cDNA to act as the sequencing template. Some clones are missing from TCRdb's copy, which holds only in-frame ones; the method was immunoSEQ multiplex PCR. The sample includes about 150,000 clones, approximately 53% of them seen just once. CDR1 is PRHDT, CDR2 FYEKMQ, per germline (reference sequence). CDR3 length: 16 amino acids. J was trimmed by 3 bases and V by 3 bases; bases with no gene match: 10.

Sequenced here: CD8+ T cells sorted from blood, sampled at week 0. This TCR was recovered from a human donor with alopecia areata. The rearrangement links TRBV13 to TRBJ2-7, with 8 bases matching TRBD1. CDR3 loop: CASSFRGQGWNYEQYF. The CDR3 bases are TGTGCCAGCAGCTTCAGAGGACAGGGATGGAACTACGAGCAGTACTTC.